The T cell receptor beta chain under discussion was sequenced for a study of blood T cell repertoires in COVID-19. Turning to the study itself: Donors in the United States, Italy and Spain gave samples during acute or convalescent COVID-19. Sources were T cells, B-cell-depleted T cells, or PBMCs; the material itself was cDNA or gDNA.

CDR3 length: 18 amino acids. Looked up from germline, CDR1 is SGHRS and CDR2 is YFSETQ. Trimming took 0 bases from V and 1 from J; bases not matched to a gene: 6. Authors' processing steps: Quantification of nucleated cells was approximated via reference gene primer amplification. Profiled with immunoSEQ multiplex PCR; TCRdb holds only in-frame clones, not every one. V and J calls and clone size are as listed in that table; D and trimming were resolved from the DNA. The table has 25,000 to 35,000 clones, around 88% seen once. The TCR was taken from a human donor in a cohort sampled during active COVID-19. The material sequenced was peripheral blood. The chain combines TRBV5-1 with TRBJ2-1; 11 positions agree with TRBD2. The CDR3 nucleotides are TGCGCCAGCAGCTTGGGGGCGACTAGCGGGGTTTCCTACAATGAGCAGTTCTTC. Protein product: CASSLGATSGVSYNEQFF.